What follows are 14 T cell receptor beta chains derived from one specimen sequenced in a study of shared T cell receptors in the human thymus. TCRdb keeps only in-frame clones here, not all; method: immunoSEQ multiplex PCR. The sample contains roughly 500,000 clones, 75% to 80% of which appear only once. These data are also associated with another study on human thymus T cells.

The sample taken for sequencing was thymocytes. The receptors come from a boy under two years old with a congenital heart defect.

The chain is built from TRBV19 and TRBJ2-3; 10 bases map to TRBD2. V shed 3 bases, J shed 5 bases, and the junction held 2 bases outside the gene matches. Germline assignment: CDR1 LNHDA and CDR2 SQIVND (reference sequence). The CDR3 runs 14 residues. The CDR3 region has the DNA TGTGCCAGTAGTATCAAGCGGGAGGGAGATACGCAGTATTTT. Translation: CASSIKREGDTQYF.

The rearrangement links TRBV9 to TRBJ2-7; 7 bases are a match to TRBD1. CDR1 is SGDLS, CDR2 YYNGEE, per germline. The CDR3 contains 16 residues. Trimming took 4 bases from V and 4 from J; bases not matched to a gene: 14. The CDR3: CASSHSTGTAFYEQYF. DNA for the CDR3: TGTGCCAGCAGCCATTCGACCGGGACAGCCTTTTACGAGCAGTACTTC.

The chain joins TRBV29-1 to TRBJ2-1; D not resolved. V shed 7 bases and J shed 8 bases, with 18 bases lying between them. The CDR3 runs 13 residues. Per germline, CDR1 SQVTM and CDR2 ANQGSEA. In DNA form, the CDR3 reads TGCAGCGGGGCTTTCCCTTGGGTCCATGAGCAGTTCTTC. Translation gives CSGAFPWVHEQFF.

The chain is built from TRBV7-8 and TRBJ1-1, with D perhaps matching TRBD1 (5 bases). Trimming cost V 5 bases and J 5 bases, with 18 bases left between them. CDR3 length: 15 amino acids. In germline, CDR1 is SGHVS, CDR2 FQNEAQ. This CDR3 reads CASSPAGTGETEAFF. DNA for the CDR3: TGTGCCAGCAGCCCAGCCGGCACGGGGGAGACTGAAGCTTTCTTT. Variable domain in full (rest from reference TRBV7-8 and TRBJ1-1): GAGVSQSPRYKVAKRGQDVALRCDPISGHVSLFWYQQALGQGPEFLTYFQNEAQLDKSGLPSDRFFAERPEGSVSTLKIQRTQQEDSAVYLCASSPAGTGETEAFFGQGTRLTVV.

This clone was observed a handful of times. This chain connects TRBV4-2 to TRBJ2-7; 7 bases are shared with TRBD2. There are 16 residues in the CDR3. The V gene's germline CDR1 is LGHNA and CDR2 YNFKEQ. The J segment lost 7 bases and the V segment lost 5 bases, leaving 17 bases of the junction unmatched. The CDR3 reads CASSSKTSESTLEQYF. CDR3 nucleotides: TGTGCCAGCAGCTCAAAAACTAGCGAGAGCACTTTGGAGCAGTACTTC.

The rearrangement uses TRBV5-6 and TRBJ2-1; 7 nucleotides line up with TRBD2. Germline V gives CDR1 SGHDT, CDR2 YYEEEE. The CDR3 contains 15 residues. Trimming took 3 bases from V and 4 from J; bases not matched to a gene: 7. CDR3 DNA: TGTGCCAGCAGCTCGGGGGGAGGCAGGTACAATGAGCAGTTCTTC. It specifies CASSSGGGRYNEQFF.

The V and J genes are TRBV28 and TRBJ2-1; D is uncertain. Between the trimmed V and J ends, which lost 6 bases and 6 bases, there was a span of 18 bases. There are 15 residues in the CDR3. Germline V lookup: CDR1 MDHEN, CDR2 SYDVKM. The CDR3 DNA reads TGTGCCAGCAGGAAAGCCAATCCGCCGTCCAATGAGCAGTTCTTC. Encoded protein: CASRKANPPSNEQFF.

This chain links TRBV6-4 with TRBJ2-7; 16 bases are shared with TRBD2. This CDR3 region has 16 residues. Germline CDR1 reads MRHNA; CDR2 reads SNTAGT. V was pared by 5 bases and J by 5 bases, with 6 bases of the junction left unmatched. CDR3 in DNA: TGTGCCAGCAGTAATTCCGGGACTAGCGGGAGGGACGAGCAGTACTTC. It is translated as CASSNSGTSGRDEQYF.

The rearrangement uses TRBV11-1 and TRBJ2-6; no clear D gene. V shed 7 bases and J shed 1 base, with 20 bases lying between them. The CDR3 has 18 residues. Germline assignment: CDR1 SGHAT and CDR2 FQDESV (reference sequence). In DNA form, the CDR3 reads TGTGCCAGCACTCCGACGGGTGGGTTGGAGTCTGGGGCCAACGTCCTGACTTTC. This gives the protein CASTPTGGLESGANVLTF.

The chain is built from TRBV5-1 and TRBJ2-7; 9 bases are shared with TRBD2. From germline, CDR1 is SGHRS and CDR2 YFSETQ. This CDR3 is built from 15 residues. Losses at the gene ends were 4 bases for V and 2 bases for J; bases not matched to a gene: 7. The CDR3 reads CASSHHSGGTYEQYF. Written as DNA, the CDR3 is TGCGCCAGCAGCCACCATAGCGGGGGAACCTACGAGCAGTACTTC.

V is TRBV18 and J is TRBJ2-7; tentative D call: TRBD2 (6 bases). Germline CDR1 is KGHSH and CDR2 is LQKENI. Trimming took 3 bases from V and 7 from J, leaving 28 bases between them. The CDR3 length is 18 residues. CDR3 nucleotides: TGTGCCAGCTCACCCAGTGGGGCCGCGGGACTGGACTCTAAGGAGCAGTACTTC. Protein sequence: CASSPSGAAGLDSKEQYF.

The V and J genes are TRBV19 and TRBJ2-7; a possible D gene is TRBD2 (6 bases). Germline V gene data show CDR1 as LNHDA and CDR2 as SQIVND (reference sequence). The CDR3 consists of 16 residues. The germline V and J ends were trimmed by 2 bases and 4 bases, with 18 bases remaining between them. CDR3 nucleotide sequence: TGTGCCAGTAGTATATTCGGGAGCAGGTCTAAATACGAGCAGTACTTC. Protein product: CASSIFGSRSKYEQYF.

The chain links TRBV4-3 to TRBJ2-1, with 11 bases aligning to TRBD2. The CDR3 has 17 residues. Germline values: CDR1 LGHNA, CDR2 YSLEER. The V and J ends lost 1 base and 7 bases, in that order; junction bases with no gene match: 9. CDR3 protein: CASSQGGTSGDPNEQFF. As DNA, the CDR3 is TGCGCCAGCAGCCAAGGGGGGACTAGCGGAGACCCAAATGAGCAGTTCTTC.

The V call is TRBV6-1, the J call TRBJ2-5; 13 nucleotides line up with TRBD2. The CDR3 is 17 residues long. The ends lost 3 bases at V and 5 bases at J; junction bases unmatched: 9. Germline loops: CDR1 MNHNS, CDR2 SASEGT. CDR3 DNA: TGTGCCAGCAGTGAGGTTTGGACTAGCGGGAGAGGGGAGACCCAGTACTTC. It codes for CASSEVWTSGRGETQYF.